Shown below are 20 T cell receptor beta chains from a single sample sequenced in a study of OX40 agonist ivuxolimab in advanced cancers. To prepare the library, the immunoSEQ multiplex PCR assay was applied. This immuneACCESS table, as held by TCRdb, lists in-frame sequences with V and J called but not all clones. Of the missing ones, under half trace to an unresolved V gene in checked studies; the others have no known cause. Within this sample are roughly 69,000 clones, with 91% of them counted one time only. The leading ten clones occupy 3.5% to 5% of the sample. Sample: CD4+ or CD8+ T cells sorted from blood, taken in a trial of the OX40 agonist ivuxolimab. The receptor set was obtained from an adult with an advanced solid tumor such as melanoma, head and neck, liver or kidney cancer.

The rearrangement links TRBV6-1 to TRBJ2-1, with TRBD2 matching over 8 bases. The CDR3 has 14 residues. The V gene's germline CDR1 is MNHNS and CDR2 SASEGT. V dropped 10 bases and J dropped 6; count of bases not matched to a gene: 11. CDR3 DNA: TGTGCCACCCGGGGTAGCGGGGTTCTCAATGAGCAGTTCTTC. Encoded protein: CATRGSGVLNEQFF.

The gene calls are TRBV9 and TRBJ1-2; the D is unclear. Germline CDR1 and CDR2: SGDLS and YYNGEE. The ends were cut back, 0 bases at V and 2 bases at J, with 11 bases in the middle. This CDR3 spans 15 amino acids. The CDR3 reads CASSVARVSNYGYTF. The CDR3 DNA sequence: TGTGCCAGCAGCGTAGCTAGGGTATCGAACTATGGCTACACCTTC.

In its sample, this clone is medium-sized. The rearrangement uses TRBV7-9 and TRBJ2-1; D not certain. CDR1 is SEHNR, CDR2 FQNEAQ, per germline (reference sequence). The V end lost 3 bases, the J end lost 10 bases, and 13 bases lay between the germline ends. CDR3 length equals 13 residues. CDR3 region: CASSLAPTEEQFF. In DNA, the CDR3 is TGTGCCAGCAGCTTGGCTCCTACGGAAGAGCAGTTCTTC.

The V call is TRBV7-6, the J call TRBJ1-1; TRBD1 aligns across 7 bases. Germline CDR1 reads SGHVS; CDR2 reads FNYEAQ. The ends lost 1 base at V and 5 bases at J; junction bases unmatched: 4. The CDR3 covers 14 residues. The CDR3 nucleotides are TGTGCCAGCAGCTTAGAGACAGGGTTGACTGAAGCTTTCTTT. As protein: CASSLETGLTEAFF.

This clone is a singleton in its sample. The gene calls are TRBV28 and TRBJ2-1; 9 bases agree with TRBD2. Per the germline V gene, CDR1 is MDHEN and CDR2 is SYDVKM. The CDR3 is 16 amino acids. J lost 8 bases, V lost 5 bases, and 13 bases had no gene match. The CDR3 loop is CASSAPGTSPGDEQFF. The CDR3 DNA is TGTGCCAGCAGTGCCCCCGGGACTAGCCCGGGCGATGAGCAGTTCTTC.

This rearrangement joins TRBV4-3 to TRBJ2-7, with TRBD2 identical over 7 bases. Trimming cost V 1 base and J 6 bases; bases outside gene matches: 9. The CDR3 consists of 15 residues. In germline, CDR1 is LGHNA, CDR2 YSLEER. DNA of the CDR3: TGCGCCAGCAGCCAAGTCGATCTGGGGGAGGGCGAGCAGTACTTC. Protein product: CASSQVDLGEGEQYF.

The chain links TRBV30 to TRBJ2-2; D is ambiguous. Germline CDR1 is GTSNPN and CDR2 is SVGIG (reference sequence). The CDR3 is made up of 13 amino acids. V was clipped by 2 bases and J by 0 bases, with 4 bases between them. CDR3 amino acids: CAWSLTNTGELFF. The CDR3 coding sequence is TGTGCCTGGAGTCTCACGAACACCGGGGAGCTGTTTTTT.

The chain combines TRBV6-6 with TRBJ1-1, with a possible D match to TRBD1 (6 bases). The germline V gene has CDR1 MNHNY and CDR2 SVGAGI (reference sequence). The V end lost 6 bases, the J end lost 1 base, and 9 bases lay between the germline ends. The CDR3 loop spans 13 amino acids. CDR3 nucleotide sequence: TGTGCCAGCAGCTGGACAGCGAACACTGAAGCTTTCTTT. It is translated as CASSWTANTEAFF.

J is TRBJ2-1 and V is TRBV2; weak D call: TRBD1 (6 bases). V gave up 5 bases and J gave up 8 bases, with 22 bases separating them. The CDR3 is made up of 16 amino acids. Germline CDR1 is SNHLY and CDR2 is FYNNEI. The CDR3 loop reads CASSLRTGRFYYEQFF. The CDR3 region has the DNA TGTGCCAGCAGTCTCCGAACAGGGAGATTTTATTATGAGCAGTTCTTC.

The chain carries TRBV11-3 and TRBJ2-7, with 10 bases that match TRBD1. After removal of 4 bases from V and 3 bases from J, the junction contained 3 bases not matched to a gene. The CDR3 is 14 residues long. Germline CDR1 SGHNT, CDR2 YENEEA. The CDR3, as DNA: TGTGCCAGCAGCTACGGGACAGGGGACTACGAGCAGTACTTC. Its translation: CASSYGTGDYEQYF.

The table lists this clone with a count of one. The junction departs from the called germline gene at one end, perhaps through a read error. The chain employs TRBV11-2 and TRBJ1-1, with D possibly matching TRBD1 (5 bases). Germline V lookup: CDR1 SGHAT, CDR2 FQNNGV. This CDR3 has 15 amino acids. In DNA, the CDR3 is TGTGCCAGCAGCTTGACCGGACACGGGAACGCTGAAGCTTTCTTT. Protein sequence: CASSLTGHGNAEAFF.

The chain combines TRBV7-9 with TRBJ2-3; possibly TRBD1 for D (5 bases). The ends were cut back, 2 bases at V and 4 bases at J, with 13 bases in the middle. CDR1 is SEHNR, CDR2 FQNEAQ, per germline (reference sequence). The CDR3 contains 15 residues. The CDR3 reads CASSLPEDSSDTQYF. Here the CDR3 DNA reads TGTGCCAGCAGCTTACCCGAAGACAGTTCAGATACGCAGTATTTT.

V gene TRBV28 combines with J gene TRBJ1-5; D is unclear. This CDR3 has 17 amino acids. The V gene's germline CDR1 is MDHEN and CDR2 SYDVKM. V lost 5 bases and J lost 5, with 22 bases in between. CDR3 sequence: CASSPGRAFSSDQPQHF. CDR3 nucleotides: TGTGCCAGCAGTCCCGGACGAGCTTTCAGTTCGGATCAGCCCCAGCATTTT. The full variable domain, rest sourced from reference TRBV28 and TRBJ1-5, is DVKVTQSSRYLVKRTGEKVFLECVQDMDHENMFWYRQDPGLGLRLIYFSYDVKMKEKGDIPEGYSVSREKKERFSLILESASTNQTSMYLCASSPGRAFSSDQPQHFGDGTRLSIL.

The rearrangement joins TRBV5-8 to TRBJ2-1; no clear D. CDR3 length: 15 amino acids. CDR1 SGHTS and CDR2 YDEGEE come from the germline V gene. The ends were cut back, 0 bases at V and 3 bases at J, with 10 bases in the middle. This chain's CDR3 is CASSLAETLYNEQFF. The CDR3 bases are TGTGCCAGCAGCTTGGCTGAAACCCTCTACAATGAGCAGTTCTTC.

The sample holds one count of this clone. The chain joins TRBV7-9 to TRBJ1-2; D is unresolved. The V end lost 5 bases, the J end lost 2 bases, and 12 bases lay between the germline ends. Germline V gene lookup returns CDR1 SEHNR and CDR2 FQNEAQ (reference sequence). This CDR3 has 14 residues. The CDR3 loop reads CASSHRITNYGYTF. CDR3 sequence (DNA): TGTGCCAGCAGCCATCGGATTACGAACTATGGCTACACCTTC. The whole variable domain, filled in from reference TRBV7-9 and TRBJ1-2, reads DTGVSQNPRHKITKRGQNVTFRCDPISEHNRLYWYRQTLGQGPEFLTYFQNEAQLEKSRLLSDRFSAERPKGSFSTLEIQRTEQGDSAMYLCASSHRITNYGYTFGSGTRLTVV.

J is TRBJ2-1 and V is TRBV9; the D gene could be TRBD1 or TRBD2 (6 bases each). The CDR3 runs 13 residues. Germline V CDR1 and CDR2: SGDLS, YYNGEE. Trimming pared 2 bases from V and 9 bases from J, leaving 12 bases between. Here the CDR3 reads CASSVLGGREQFF. CDR3 nucleotide sequence: TGTGCCAGCAGCGTTTTGGGGGGCCGTGAGCAGTTCTTC.

The chain carries TRBV9 and TRBJ2-1, with 11 positions matching TRBD2. Germline V gene sequence: CDR1 SGDLS, CDR2 YYNGEE. V shed 3 bases and J 3 bases; nucleotides not matched to a gene: 14. The CDR3 sequence is 19 residues long. The CDR3 spells CASSGPLAGDQTVYNEQFF. The CDR3 DNA follows: TGTGCCAGCAGCGGACCACTAGCGGGGGACCAAACGGTCTACAATGAGCAGTTCTTC.

The J gene is TRBJ1-2, the V gene TRBV28, with D hard to call. Looked up from germline, CDR1 is MDHEN and CDR2 is SYDVKM. This CDR3 is built from 12 residues. With 5 bases removed from V and 6 bases from J, the gap between germline ends came to 10 bases. This CDR3 reads CASSRTRHGYTF. CDR3 DNA sequence: TGTGCCAGCAGTCGGACCCGGCATGGCTACACCTTC.

This chain connects TRBV18 to TRBJ1-2, with a weak D call TRBD1 (6 bases). Between the trimmed V and J ends, which lost 6 bases and 6 bases, there was a span of 29 bases. This CDR3 region has 18 residues. Germline V gene data show CDR1 as KGHSH and CDR2 as LQKENI. CDR3 coding DNA: TGTGCCAGCTCCCCCCGGGGGGGCGGGGACCTCTACGTCGATGGCTACACCTTC. Its protein is CASSPRGGGDLYVDGYTF.

The J gene is TRBJ2-2, the V gene TRBV9; no firm D call. Trimming pared 0 bases from V and 6 bases from J, leaving 9 bases between. Germline V lookup: CDR1 SGDLS, CDR2 YYNGEE. This CDR3 has 14 amino acids. The CDR3 loop reads CASSVGRYAGELFF. The CDR3 DNA sequence: TGTGCCAGCAGCGTAGGAAGGTATGCCGGGGAGCTGTTTTTT. The complete variable domain, with remaining parts taken from reference TRBV9 and TRBJ2-2, reads DSGVTQTPKHLITATGQRVTLRCSPRSGDLSVYWYQQSLDQGLQFLIQYYNGEERAKGNILERFSAQQFPDLHSELNLSSLELGDSALYFCASSVGRYAGELFFGEGSRLTVL.